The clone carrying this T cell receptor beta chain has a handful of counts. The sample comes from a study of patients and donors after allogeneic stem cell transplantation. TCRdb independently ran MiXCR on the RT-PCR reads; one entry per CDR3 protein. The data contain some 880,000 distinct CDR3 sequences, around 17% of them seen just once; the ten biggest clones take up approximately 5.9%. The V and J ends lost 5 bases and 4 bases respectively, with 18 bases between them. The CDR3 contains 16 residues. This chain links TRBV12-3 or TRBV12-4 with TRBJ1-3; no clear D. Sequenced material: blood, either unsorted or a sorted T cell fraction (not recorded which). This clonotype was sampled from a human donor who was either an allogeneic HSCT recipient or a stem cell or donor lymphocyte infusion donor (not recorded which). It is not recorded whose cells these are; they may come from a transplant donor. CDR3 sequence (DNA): TGTGCCAGCAGTCTGATCCGCGGGAGGGCCGGAAACACCATATATTTT. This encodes CASSLIRGRAGNTIYF.